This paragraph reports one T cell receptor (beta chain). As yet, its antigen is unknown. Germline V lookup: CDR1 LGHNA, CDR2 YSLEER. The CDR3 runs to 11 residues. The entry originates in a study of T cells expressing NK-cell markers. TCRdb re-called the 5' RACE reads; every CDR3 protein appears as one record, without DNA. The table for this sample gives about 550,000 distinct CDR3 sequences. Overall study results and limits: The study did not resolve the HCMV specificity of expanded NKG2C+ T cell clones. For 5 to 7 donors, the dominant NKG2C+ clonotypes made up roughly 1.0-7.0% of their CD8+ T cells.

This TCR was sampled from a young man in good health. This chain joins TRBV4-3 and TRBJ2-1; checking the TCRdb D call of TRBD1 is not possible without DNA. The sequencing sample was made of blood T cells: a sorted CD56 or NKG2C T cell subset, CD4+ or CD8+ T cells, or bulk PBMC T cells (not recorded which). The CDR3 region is CASRGGNEQFF.